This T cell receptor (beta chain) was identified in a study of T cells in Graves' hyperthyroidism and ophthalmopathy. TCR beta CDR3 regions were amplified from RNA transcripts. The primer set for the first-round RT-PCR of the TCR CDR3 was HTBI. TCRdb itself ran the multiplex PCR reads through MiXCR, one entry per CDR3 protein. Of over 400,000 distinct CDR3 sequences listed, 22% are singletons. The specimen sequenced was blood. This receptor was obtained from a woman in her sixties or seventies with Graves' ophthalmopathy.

CDR3 loop: CASSLVTGQETQYF. The DNA of the CDR3 is TGCGCCAGCAGCTTGGTGACAGGCCAAGAGACCCAGTACTTC. The genes are TRBV5-1 and TRBJ2-5; possible D gene TRBD1, 6 bases. The CDR3 extends over 14 amino acids. Deletions cut 0 bases from V and 1 base from J, with 7 bases between. The germline gives CDR1 SGHRS, CDR2 YFSETQ.